This TCR beta chain comes out of a study of T cell repertoires in aging, cancer and after chemotherapy. For the study at large: Donor ages fell into six groups from 30 or younger up to 70 or older. Repeat sampling of healthy donors over several months to years showed clear clonal overlap.

Peripheral blood genomic DNA, not sorted cells or RNA, was the template. This CDR3 spans 14 amino acids. CDR1 is SGHTA, CDR2 FQGTGA, per germline. V lost 2 bases and J lost 6, with 12 bases in between. This clonotype was counted a few times. TRB rearrangements spanning V, D and J were amplified using mixed TRB-A/B primers. TCRdb fed the multiplex PCR reads into MiXCR, producing one record per CDR3 protein. The data hold 8,100 or so distinct CDR3 sequences, with roughly 32% observed a single time. Sequenced input: blood. The chain combines TRBV7-3 with TRBJ2-3; D gene uncertain. The clonotype comes from a human donor in good health. CDR3 coding DNA: TGTGCCAGCAGCTTAGACGGGCCTAGGGATACGCAGTATTTT. Its translation: CASSLDGPRDTQYF.